One and the same sample provided the 14 T cell receptor beta chains below, sequenced in a study of blood T cell repertoires in COVID-19. Data came from immunoSEQ multiplex PCR; TCRdb stores just in-frame clones and leaves some out. The data hold about 400,000 clones, with just over 85% observed a single time. Sequencing used peripheral blood. The receptors derive from a woman aged 25 to 39 with active or convalescent COVID-19.

The V gene is TRBV4-2, the J gene TRBJ2-1, with D unclear. The CDR3 is 13 residues long. Germline CDR1 LGHNA, CDR2 YNFKEQ. V lost 3 bases and J lost 8, with 11 bases in between. The chain's CDR3 is CASSHKMADEQFF. As DNA, the CDR3 is TGTGCCAGCAGCCATAAGATGGCGGATGAGCAGTTCTTC.

The CDR3 DNA is TGTGCCAGCAGTGGCCCCGGACTAGCGGGTACCGGGGAGCTGTTTTTT. Encoded protein: CASSGPGLAGTGELFF. The chain joins TRBV6-1 to TRBJ2-2; 11 nucleotides line up with TRBD2. V lost 4 bases, J lost 5 bases, and 6 bases stayed unmatched. Looked up from germline, CDR1 is MNHNS and CDR2 is SASEGT. This CDR3 spans 16 amino acids.

This chain links TRBV3-1 (or the pseudogene TRBV3-2) with TRBJ2-3; 9 positions agree with TRBD2. The CDR3 runs 17 residues. Germline V gene data show CDR1 as LGHDT and CDR2 as YNNKEL (reference sequence). The V segment lost 2 bases and the J segment 1 base; nucleotides outside the gene matches: 7. CDR3 protein: CASSQPLGGGGTDTQYF. CDR3 bases: TGTGCCAGCAGCCAACCCCTGGGCGGGGGGGGCACAGATACGCAGTATTTT.

V and J are TRBV3-1 (or the pseudogene TRBV3-2) and TRBJ1-2; D remains ambiguous. This CDR3 region has 16 residues. CDR1 is LGHDT and CDR2 is YNNKEL in the germline V gene (reference sequence). The ends were cut back, 3 bases at V and 0 bases at J, with 14 bases in the middle. The CDR3 reads CASSHAGRHANYGYTF. The CDR3 DNA reads TGTGCCAGCAGCCACGCCGGGAGGCACGCTAACTATGGCTACACCTTC.

The rearrangement joins TRBV5-6 to TRBJ2-1; D perhaps matches TRBD2 (6 bases). There are 15 residues in the CDR3. Trimming took 5 bases from V and 3 from J, leaving 15 bases between them. Per germline, CDR1 SGHDT and CDR2 YYEEEE. DNA of the CDR3: TGTGCCAGCAGTCGGGCGGGACGGGACTACAATGAGCAGTTCTTC. This codes for CASSRAGRDYNEQFF.

This clone came up many times. The V call is TRBV19, the J call TRBJ1-2, with 9 bases matching TRBD1. V shed 7 bases and J 4 bases; nucleotides not matched to a gene: 7. Germline assignment: CDR1 LNHDA and CDR2 SQIVND (reference sequence). CDR3 length equals 14 residues. DNA of the CDR3: TGTGCCAGTACCACGACAGGGGGTATCTATGGCTACACCTTC. Encoded protein: CASTTTGGIYGYTF.

As regards this clone: The identical CDR3 is also encoded by other nucleotide sequences in the sample. The rearrangement links TRBV15 to TRBJ2-7; D perhaps matches TRBD2 (6 bases). This CDR3 is 13 amino acids long. CDR1 is LNHNV and CDR2 is YYDKDF in the germline V gene (reference sequence). The V gene lost 2 bases and the J gene lost 2 bases, with 7 bases spanning the gap. In nucleotides, the CDR3 is TGTGCCACCAGCAGACCGGGAGCCTACGAGCAGTACTTC. Translating it yields CATSRPGAYEQYF.

V and J are TRBV10-1 and TRBJ1-2; TRBD1 matches 9 bases. This CDR3 is 16 amino acids long. The V and J ends lost 1 base and 3 bases, in that order; junction bases with no gene match: 6. The germline V gene encodes CDR1 WNHNN and CDR2 SYGVQD (reference sequence). The CDR3 here is CASSEFGQGNHYGYTF. The CDR3 nucleotides read TGCGCCAGCAGTGAGTTCGGACAGGGGAACCACTATGGCTACACCTTC.

V is TRBV5-4 and J is TRBJ1-1, with a tentative D call TRBD1 (6 bases). Germline CDR1 is SGHNT and CDR2 is YYREEE (reference sequence). The CDR3 length is 17 residues. V lost 3 bases, J lost 0 bases, and 18 bases lay in between. As DNA, the CDR3 is TGTGCCAGCAGCTACCATGGGGCAGGGGCTATGAACACTGAAGCTTTCTTT. It specifies CASSYHGAGAMNTEAFF.

The chain uses TRBV27 and TRBJ2-2, with a tentative D call TRBD2 (6 bases). CDR1 MNHEY and CDR2 SMNVEV come from the germline V gene (reference sequence). With 6 bases removed from V and 2 bases from J, the gap between germline ends came to 16 bases. The CDR3 runs 16 residues. CDR3 bases: TGTGCCAGCAGATCCGTGGGGACTTTAAACACCGGGGAGCTGTTTTTT. This sequence encodes CASRSVGTLNTGELFF.

This clone has a handful of counts. Other DNA sequences from this sample encode an identical CDR3 as well. The rearrangement joins TRBV19 to TRBJ2-7; a possible D gene is TRBD2 (6 bases). The CDR3 loop spans 15 amino acids. Germline CDR1 is LNHDA and CDR2 is SQIVND (reference sequence). V was shortened by 1 base and J by 3 bases, with 13 bases between the two germline ends. CDR3 coding DNA: TGTGCCAGTAGTATAGCCGGGCAGGGAGGCTACGAGCAGTACTTC. Encoded protein: CASSIAGQGGYEQYF.

This CDR3 is CAISGPTGGESSYEQYF. For the CDR3, the DNA is TGTGCCATCAGTGGGCCGACAGGGGGCGAATCCTCCTACGAGCAGTACTTC. The genes are TRBV10-3 and TRBJ2-7; TRBD1 matches 10 bases. CDR3 size: 17 residues. V was pared by 4 bases and J by 0 bases, with 9 bases of the junction left unmatched. The germline V gene encodes CDR1 ENHRY and CDR2 SYGVKD.

V and J are TRBV5-1 and TRBJ1-4; D not certain. There are 13 residues in the CDR3. V lost 1 base to trimming and J lost 3 bases, with 4 bases between them. Germline V gene sequence: CDR1 SGHRS, CDR2 YFSETQ. The CDR3 nucleotides read TGCGCCAGCAGCTTGCAGGCTAATGAAAAACTGTTTTTT. Its translation is CASSLQANEKLFF.

This clone was observed a handful of times. The genes are TRBV19 and TRBJ1-4; a weak D match, TRBD1 (5 bases). Per germline, CDR1 LNHDA and CDR2 SQIVND (reference sequence). Trimming pared 4 bases from V and 5 bases from J, leaving 14 bases between. The CDR3 is 15 residues long. CDR3: CASSKGQGRNEKLFF. Written as DNA, the CDR3 is TGTGCCAGTAGTAAGGGTCAGGGTAGAAATGAAAAACTGTTTTTT.